Described below is a single T cell receptor (beta chain) sequence and its context. The CDR3 length is 17 residues. V was clipped by 8 bases and J by 5 bases, with 25 bases between them. Germline-derived CDR1 and CDR2 are SNHLY and FYNNEI. These data belong to a study of neurological immune-mediated disorders. Study overall: The study included approximately 34 multiple sclerosis patients, 31 relapsing-remitting and 3 secondary progressive.

5'RACE with 10-nucleotide random UMIs produced the cDNA. TCRdb fed the 5' RACE reads into MiXCR, producing one record per CDR3 protein. Here the sample spans about 69,000 distinct CDR3 sequences, almost 4% being singletons. This TCR derives from a man in his thirties or forties with multiple sclerosis. Specimen: PBMCs. This rearrangement joins TRBV2 to TRBJ2-1; D perhaps matches TRBD2 (6 bases). CDR3: CASARVMGGSWDNEQFF. The CDR3 nucleotides are TGTGCCAGCGCTCGCGTGATGGGGGGATCATGGGACAATGAGCAGTTCTTC.